A single sample gave rise to the 26 T cell receptor beta chains below, sequenced in a study of T cell responses to AZD1222 COVID-19 vaccine (dated by TCRdb to 2020 to 2023). The library was built by means of the immunoSEQ multiplex PCR assay. TCRdb obtained this table from immuneACCESS and retained in-frame rearrangements with V and J assigned. These tables miss some clones; where compared with another copy, unresolved V genes account for less than half of the shortfall, and the remainder is unexplained. Present in this sample are about 150,000 clones, 94% of which were seen just once. The top ten clonotypes cover about 1.3% of the sample. The label giving this sample's time point can be read as: baseline before first vaccination. The material sequenced was peripheral blood, taken on day 0 of AZD1222 vaccination. The receptors here all came from an adult in good health.

The chain recombines TRBV7-2 with TRBJ1-1, with D tentatively TRBD1 (6 bases). CDR3 length equals 14 residues. The V gene's germline CDR1 is SGHTA and CDR2 FQGNSA. Trimming pared 1 base from V and 2 bases from J, leaving 8 bases between. The CDR3: CASSLVGTNTEAFF. CDR3 DNA sequence: TGTGCCAGCAGCTTAGTTGGGACAAACACTGAAGCTTTCTTT.

The V and J genes are TRBV7-8 and TRBJ1-2; D gene ambiguous. The CDR3 has 13 amino acids. Between the trimmed V and J ends, which lost 5 bases and 8 bases, there was a span of 15 bases. Germline assignment: CDR1 SGHVS and CDR2 FQNEAQ. The CDR3 nucleotides are TGTGCCAGCAGCACCCGGACGGCCTTAGGCTACACCTTC. The encoded protein is CASSTRTALGYTF.

The chain carries TRBV9 and TRBJ1-3; TRBD1 matches 7 bases. The CDR3 has 16 residues. V dropped 3 bases and J dropped 3; count of bases not matched to a gene: 9. From germline, CDR1 is SGDLS and CDR2 YYNGEE. In DNA, the CDR3 is TGTGCCAGCAGCGGGGGGACAGTATCTAATGGAAACACCATATATTTT. Amino acids: CASSGGTVSNGNTIYF. The full variable domain, completed using reference TRBV9 and TRBJ1-3, is DSGVTQTPKHLITATGQRVTLRCSPRSGDLSVYWYQQSLDQGLQFLIQYYNGEERAKGNILERFSAQQFPDLHSELNLSSLELGDSALYFCASSGGTVSNGNTIYFGEGSWLTVV.

The chain uses TRBV6-4 and TRBJ2-1; no clear D. This CDR3 is built from 14 residues. The V gene lost 7 bases and the J gene lost 0 bases, with 10 bases spanning the gap. Germline values: CDR1 MRHNA, CDR2 SNTAGT. This CDR3 reads CASIRRSSYNEQFF. CDR3 nucleotides: TGTGCCAGCATAAGGCGGAGCTCCTACAATGAGCAGTTCTTC.

The chain employs TRBV5-5 and TRBJ1-2; the D gene is possibly TRBD1 (5 bases). This CDR3 is 16 amino acids long. Germline CDR1 reads SGHKS; CDR2 reads YYEKEE (reference sequence). Deletions cut 0 bases from V and 1 base from J, with 13 bases between. The CDR3 DNA reads TGTGCCAGCAGCTTGGGTTCTCTCGGGGGTAACTATGGCTACACCTTC. Its translation: CASSLGSLGGNYGYTF.

In regard to this clone: The sample contains more than one DNA sequence encoding this CDR3. The rearrangement links TRBV27 to TRBJ2-2; D unresolved. The CDR3 contains 12 residues. The V gene's germline CDR1 is MNHEY and CDR2 SMNVEV (reference sequence). V was shortened by 3 bases and J by 6 bases, with 5 bases between the two germline ends. This CDR3 is CASSFWAGELFF. The CDR3 coding sequence is TGTGCCAGCAGTTTCTGGGCCGGGGAGCTGTTTTTT.

The chain links TRBV10-2 to TRBJ2-5; 7 nucleotides match TRBD2. Looked up from germline, CDR1 is WSHSY and CDR2 is SAAADI. CDR3 length equals 13 residues. V lost 6 bases and J lost 5; bases outside the gene matches: 6. The CDR3 coding sequence is TGCGCCAGCAGGGGACTACGCGGGGAGACCCAGTACTTC. Translating gives CASRGLRGETQYF.

The chain combines TRBV10-3 with TRBJ1-3; D is unresolved. Germline loops: CDR1 ENHRY, CDR2 SYGVKD. The CDR3 spans 15 residues. V shed 3 bases and J shed 0 bases, with 9 bases lying between them. The CDR3 protein is CAISDLMNSGNTIYF. For the CDR3, the DNA is TGTGCCATCAGTGATCTCATGAACTCTGGAAACACCATATATTTT.

V and J are TRBV21-1 and TRBJ2-3; the D call TRBD2 from the table was never checked on the DNA. TRBV21-1 is an annotated pseudogene. The CDR3 runs 17 residues. The CDR3 spells CALRTLAGTSGTDTQYF. In nucleotides, the CDR3 is TGTGCCTTACGTACTCTCGCCGGGACTAGCGGCACAGATACGCAGTATTTT.

The genes are TRBV7-9 and TRBJ2-1, with 10 bases that match TRBD2. Losses at the gene ends were 6 bases for V and 3 bases for J; bases not matched to a gene: 2. The CDR3 covers 14 residues. The V gene's germline CDR1 is SEHNR and CDR2 FQNEAQ (reference sequence). The CDR3 region has the DNA TGTGCCAGCAGAGGACTAGCGGACTACAATGAGCAGTTCTTC. Its translation is CASRGLADYNEQFF.

In this sample, this clone turned up once. The J gene is TRBJ1-2, the V gene TRBV5-1; perhaps TRBD1 as D (5 bases). V lost 1 base to trimming and J lost 2 bases, with 24 bases between them. Germline V gives CDR1 SGHRS, CDR2 YFSETQ. The CDR3 spans 19 residues. CDR3 amino acids: CASSLSGQSQGSGNYGYTF. Written as DNA, the CDR3 is TGCGCCAGCAGCTTGTCCGGTCAGTCTCAGGGTTCTGGAAACTATGGCTACACCTTC.

V usage is TRBV11-1 and J usage is TRBJ1-1; D call uncertain. The CDR3 totals 13 residues. Germline V gene lookup returns CDR1 SGHAT and CDR2 FQDESV (reference sequence). The ends were cut back, 2 bases at V and 3 bases at J, with 7 bases in the middle. The CDR3 sequence: CASSLWADTEAFF. CDR3 DNA: TGTGCCAGCAGCTTATGGGCAGACACTGAAGCTTTCTTT.

Turning to this clone: This sample also contains other DNA sequences that code for the same CDR3. The rearrangement joins TRBV5-1 to TRBJ1-4; D unresolved. Germline V gene data show CDR1 as SGHRS and CDR2 as YFSETQ. The CDR3 is made up of 14 amino acids. V lost 3 bases and J 2 bases, leaving 8 bases between the germline ends. CDR3 sequence (DNA): TGCGCCAGCAGCTCAACCTCGACTAATGAAAAACTGTTTTTT. Its translation is CASSSTSTNEKLFF.

V gene TRBV19 combines with J gene TRBJ1-1; D is uncertain. The ends were cut back, 7 bases at V and 2 bases at J, with 14 bases in the middle. In germline, CDR1 is LNHDA, CDR2 SQIVND (reference sequence). The length of the CDR3 is 14 residues. DNA for the CDR3: TGTGCCAGTAAAGATACACTCCTAAACACTGAAGCTTTCTTT. Encoded protein: CASKDTLLNTEAFF.

As for this clone: A read error may account for a junction end that differs from germline. The chain carries TRBV3-1 (or the pseudogene TRBV3-2) and TRBJ2-2, with D perhaps matching TRBD2 (6 bases). There are 17 residues in the CDR3. The germline V gene has CDR1 LGHDT and CDR2 YNNKEL (reference sequence). The CDR3 is CASSPRVGRSEHREQFF. CDR3 DNA: TGTGCCAGCAGCCCGAGGGTGGGCAGGAGCGAACACCGGGAGCAGTTTTTT.

J is TRBJ2-1 and V is TRBV4-2; no clear D gene. Per the germline V gene, CDR1 is LGHNA and CDR2 is YNFKEQ. Trimming removed 0 bases from V and 4 bases from J, with 10 bases in between. CDR3 length: 15 amino acids. The CDR3 DNA reads TGTGCCAGCAGCCAAGATTTGGACCAATACAATGAGCAGTTCTTC. Its protein product is CASSQDLDQYNEQFF.

The chain is built from TRBV7-8 and TRBJ1-6; D is undetermined. The CDR3 consists of 16 residues. V was trimmed by 5 bases and J by 6 bases, leaving 17 bases between them. Germline V gene data show CDR1 as SGHVS and CDR2 as FQNEAQ. The CDR3 loop reads CASSLRGAESNSPLHF. CDR3 DNA: TGTGCCAGCAGCCTACGAGGCGCAGAAAGTAATTCACCCCTCCACTTT.

The V call is TRBV2, the J call TRBJ1-6; 10 nucleotides line up with TRBD1. The CDR3 sequence is 15 residues long. Per germline, CDR1 SNHLY and CDR2 FYNNEI. V was clipped by 7 bases and J by 9 bases; unmatched bases: 9. Here the CDR3 DNA reads TGTGCCAGCATGCAGGGACAGGGGATACGTTCACCCCTCCACTTT. It yields the protein CASMQGQGIRSPLHF.

The count of this clone is one. This rearrangement joins TRBV6-5 to TRBJ1-3; D gene ambiguous. The germline CDR1 and CDR2 sequences are MNHEY and SVGAGI. This CDR3 spans 14 amino acids. The V end lost 6 bases, the J end lost 9 bases, and 18 bases lay between the germline ends. The CDR3 reads CASRATRVLGTIYF. In DNA form, the CDR3 reads TGTGCCAGCAGAGCTACTAGGGTCCTCGGCACCATATATTTT.

The chain carries TRBV7-9 and TRBJ2-3, with 11 positions matching TRBD2. This CDR3 comprises 16 residues. Germline V gene sequence: CDR1 SEHNR, CDR2 FQNEAQ (reference sequence). With 5 bases clipped from V and 4 bases from J, the junction kept 8 bases outside the gene matches. The CDR3 bases are TGTGCCAGCAGCCGAACCCTAGCGGGAGGAGCAGATACGCAGTATTTT. This gives the protein CASSRTLAGGADTQYF.

This clone is a singleton in its sample. The chain employs TRBV28 and TRBJ1-1; maybe TRBD1 (5 bases). CDR1 and CDR2 from the germline V gene are MDHEN and SYDVKM. The CDR3 length is 15 residues. Trimming removed 1 base at V and 0 bases at J, with 9 bases between. The CDR3 reads CASSLSGAMNTEAFF. CDR3 DNA: TGTGCCAGCAGTTTATCTGGGGCCATGAACACTGAAGCTTTCTTT.

The chain joins TRBV7-8 to TRBJ2-3, with 9 bases matching TRBD2. Germline CDR1 reads SGHVS; CDR2 reads FQNEAQ. V lost 0 bases and J lost 4; bases outside the gene matches: 5. The CDR3 loop spans 16 amino acids. The CDR3 region is CASSLALREGADTQYF. CDR3 nucleotide sequence: TGTGCCAGCAGCTTAGCTTTGCGGGAGGGAGCAGATACGCAGTATTTT.

The chain employs TRBV18 and TRBJ1-2; TRBD1 agrees at 7 bases. CDR3 length equals 14 residues. The V segment lost 6 bases and the J segment 5 bases; nucleotides outside the gene matches: 9. Germline CDR1 KGHSH, CDR2 LQKENI. The CDR3 reads CASSPAGTDYGYTF. In nucleotides, the CDR3 is TGTGCCAGCTCCCCTGCCGGGACAGATTATGGCTACACCTTC.

This rearrangement joins TRBV10-3 to TRBJ1-3; 9 bases are a match to TRBD1. The CDR3 covers 14 residues. Germline loops: CDR1 ENHRY, CDR2 SYGVKD. The J segment lost 4 bases and the V segment lost 6 bases, leaving 4 bases of the junction unmatched. The CDR3 region is CAIRAGTGGNTIYF. CDR3 sequence (DNA): TGTGCCATCAGGGCCGGGACAGGGGGAAACACCATATATTTT.

This clone appeared once. This chain connects TRBV28 to TRBJ1-2; TRBD1 might be the D (5 bases). CDR1 is MDHEN and CDR2 is SYDVKM in the germline V gene. The CDR3 contains 15 residues. Trimming pared 7 bases from V and 4 bases from J, leaving 19 bases between. CDR3 nucleotide sequence: TGTGCCAGCAAGGTGTTTCTAAGGGGATTCTATGGCTACACCTTC. Residues: CASKVFLRGFYGYTF.

This rearrangement joins TRBV7-8 to TRBJ2-2; 11 bases agree with TRBD2. CDR3 length: 16 residues. Per germline, CDR1 SGHVS and CDR2 FQNEAQ. The V segment lost 5 bases and the J segment 1 base; nucleotides outside the gene matches: 3. The CDR3 nucleotides are TGTGCCAGCAGCCCCCTAGCGGGGGGGAACACCGGGGAGCTGTTTTTT. This codes for CASSPLAGGNTGELFF.